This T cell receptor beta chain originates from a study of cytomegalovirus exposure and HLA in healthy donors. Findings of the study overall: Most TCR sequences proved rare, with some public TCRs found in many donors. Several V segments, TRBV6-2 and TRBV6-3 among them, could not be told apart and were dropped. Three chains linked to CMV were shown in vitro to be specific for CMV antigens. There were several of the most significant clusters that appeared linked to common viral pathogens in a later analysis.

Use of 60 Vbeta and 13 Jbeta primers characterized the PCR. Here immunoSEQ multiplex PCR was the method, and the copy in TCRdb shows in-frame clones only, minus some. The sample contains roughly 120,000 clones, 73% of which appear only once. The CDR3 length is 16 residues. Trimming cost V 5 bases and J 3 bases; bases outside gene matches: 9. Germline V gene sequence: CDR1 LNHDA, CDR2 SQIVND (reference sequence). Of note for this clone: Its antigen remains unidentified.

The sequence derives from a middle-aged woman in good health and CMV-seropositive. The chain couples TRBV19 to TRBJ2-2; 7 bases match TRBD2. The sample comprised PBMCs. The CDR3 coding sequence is TGTGCCAGTAGTCGGGGCGGGAGCGGGGACACCGGGGAGCTGTTTTTT. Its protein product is CASSRGGSGDTGELFF.